Below are 7 T cell receptor beta chains sequenced from a single sample in a study of Graves' ophthalmopathy and Graves' hyperthyroidism (dated by TCRdb to 2016 to 2019). The sequencer was an Illumina HiSeq 2000. For repertoire sequencing, TCR beta CDR3 regions were amplified from RNA transcripts. The first round of RT-PCR was done with HTBI primers and the Qiagen OneStep RT-PCR kit, and was followed by a second round of multiplex PCR, then size selection and purification. The raw public data were reprocessed by TCRdb itself: fastp quality trimming at Q25, MiXCR clonotype calling, in-frame beta chains only. A single entry per CDR3 protein holds the most common genes and DNA from its merged rows. The sample records about 170,000 distinct CDR3 sequences, under 40% of which are singletons. The biggest ten clones account for less than 6% of the sample. Material for sequencing was peripheral blood. The receptors shown here come from a woman in her 40s with Graves' ophthalmopathy. Donor details come from another sample of the same person, matched by shared clones.

This clonotype was counted ten times or more. The rearrangement joins TRBV6-1 to TRBJ1-1; unclear D gene. V was cut by 1 base and J by 0 bases, with 3 bases left in between. Germline V gene data show CDR1 as MNHNS and CDR2 as SASEGT. This CDR3 is built from 13 residues. This CDR3 is CASSEGLNTEAFF. CDR3 coding DNA: TGTGCCAGCAGTGAAGGTCTGAACACTGAAGCTTTCTTT.

This clonotype has ten or more counts. The chain couples TRBV6-6 to TRBJ2-7; unclear D gene. The CDR3 consists of 14 residues. Germline assignment: CDR1 MNHNY and CDR2 SVGAGI (reference sequence). Trimming took off 8 bases at V and 4 bases at J, with 18 bases between the two ends. CDR3 sequence reads: CASRVSTGPYEQYF. As DNA, the CDR3 is TGTGCCAGCCGAGTCTCGACGGGCCCTTACGAGCAGTACTTC.

This clonotype was seen repeatedly, ten times or more. The junction departs from the called germline gene at one end, perhaps through a read error. The J gene is TRBJ1-1, the V gene TRBV20-1, with D hard to call. The CDR3 length is 10 residues. The germline V gene has CDR1 DFQATT and CDR2 SNEGSKA (reference sequence). CDR3 region: CSAIRLEAFF. DNA for the CDR3: TGTAGTGCGATAAGGCTGGAAGCTTTCTTT.

This clonotype was detected many times. This chain links TRBV28 with TRBJ1-5; 12 nucleotides agree with TRBD1. The CDR3 runs to 16 residues. The germline V gene encodes CDR1 MDHEN and CDR2 SYDVKM. J lost 7 bases, V lost 5 bases, and 9 bases had no gene match. The CDR3 reads CASSTPGQGAGQPQHF. In DNA, the CDR3 is TGTGCCAGCAGTACCCCGGGACAGGGGGCAGGGCAGCCCCAGCATTTT.

This clonotype appeared a single time. CDR3 in DNA: TGTGCCTGGACCCTGCGGACAAACACTGAAGCTTTCTTT. It yields the protein CAWTLRTNTEAFF. This chain links TRBV30 with TRBJ1-1, with D possibly TRBD1 on 5 matching bases. The CDR3 has 13 amino acids. V was cut by 4 bases and J by 2 bases, with 11 bases left in between. Per germline, CDR1 GTSNPN and CDR2 SVGIG (reference sequence). Full variable domain (remainder filled in from reference TRBV30 and TRBJ1-1): SQTIHQWPATLVQPVGSPLSLECTVEGTSNPNLYWYRQAAGRGLQLLFYSVGIGQISSEVPQNLSASRPQDRQFILSSKKLLLSDSGFYLCAWTLRTNTEAFFGQGTRLTVV.

This clonotype was observed at least ten times. CDR3 in amino acids: CASSLLAGANYEQYF. Written as DNA, the CDR3 is TGTGCCAGCAGTCTACTAGCGGGGGCTAACTACGAGCAGTACTTC. The rearrangement links TRBV6-5 to TRBJ2-7; 11 bases match TRBD2. With 5 bases clipped from V and 3 bases from J, the junction kept 6 bases outside the gene matches. Germline V CDR1 and CDR2: MNHEY, SVGAGI. There are 15 residues in the CDR3.

This clonotype was found many times. The gene calls are TRBV20-1 and TRBJ2-7; 8 bases are shared with TRBD2. This CDR3 is 15 amino acids long. The ends lost 0 bases at V and 3 bases at J; junction bases unmatched: 7. From germline, CDR1 is DFQATT and CDR2 SNEGSKA (reference sequence). The CDR3 reads CSARDEQREYYEQYF. CDR3 nucleotides: TGCAGTGCTAGAGATGAGCAGCGGGAGTACTACGAGCAGTACTTC.